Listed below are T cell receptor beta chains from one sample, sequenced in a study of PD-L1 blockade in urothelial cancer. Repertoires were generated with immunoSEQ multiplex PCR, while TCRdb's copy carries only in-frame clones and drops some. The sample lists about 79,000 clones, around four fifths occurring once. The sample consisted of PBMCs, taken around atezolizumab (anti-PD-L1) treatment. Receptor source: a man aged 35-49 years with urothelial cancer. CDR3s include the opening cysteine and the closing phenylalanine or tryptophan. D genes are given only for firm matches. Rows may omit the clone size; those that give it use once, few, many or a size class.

CDR3 DNA: TGTGCCAGCAGCCAAGTCCTCACCGGGGAGCTGTTTTTT
CDR3 protein: CASSQVLTGELFF
D gene: .
J gene: TRBJ2-2
clone size: many
V gene: TRBV14

CDR3 DNA: TGTGCCAGCAGCTGGGGAGGGGGTTACACTGAAGCTTTCTTT
CDR3 protein: CASSWGGGYTEAFF
D gene: .
J gene: TRBJ1-1
clone size: .
V gene: TRBV28

CDR3 DNA: TGTGCCAGCAGTTTCCTAATAGCGGGAGGGCCGAACGAGCAGTACTTC
CDR3 protein: CASSFLIAGGPNEQYF
D gene: TRBD2
J gene: TRBJ2-7
clone size: .
V gene: TRBV27

CDR3 DNA: TGTGCCAGTAGTATAGAGGAGGGCCTCTCTGGGGCCAACGTCCTGACTTTC
CDR3 protein: CASSIEEGLSGANVLTF
D gene: .
J gene: TRBJ2-6
clone size: .
V gene: TRBV19

CDR3 DNA: TGTGCCAGCTCACTCCGGGACTCCCTAGGCCCCTACAATGAGCAGTTCTTC
CDR3 protein: CASSLRDSLGPYNEQFF
D gene: .
J gene: TRBJ2-1
clone size: .
V gene: TRBV18

CDR3 DNA: TGTGCCAGCACGGAGATTAACACAGATACGCAGTATTTT
CDR3 protein: CASTEINTDTQYF
D gene: .
J gene: TRBJ2-3
clone size: .
V gene: TRBV25-1

CDR3 DNA: TGTGCCAGCAGTTACAGGTTCTTGGACACGACCTACGAGCAGTACTTC
CDR3 protein: CASSYRFLDTTYEQYF
D gene: .
J gene: TRBJ2-7
clone size: .
V gene: TRBV6-5

CDR3 DNA: TGTGCCAGCCGGACAGTCCCCTCCTACAATGAGCAGTTCTTC
CDR3 protein: CASRTVPSYNEQFF
D gene: .
J gene: TRBJ2-1
clone size: .
V gene: TRBV28

CDR3 DNA: TGTGCCAGCAGCTTAACGGCAGGCCTGGTGGAGACCCAGTACTTC
CDR3 protein: CASSLTAGLVETQYF
D gene: .
J gene: TRBJ2-5
clone size: .
V gene: TRBV11-2

CDR3 DNA: TGTGCCAGCACCCCGGGGACTAAGAATGAGCAGTTCTTC
CDR3 protein: CASTPGTKNEQFF
D gene: TRBD2
J gene: TRBJ2-1
clone size: .
V gene: TRBV28

CDR3 DNA: TGTGCCAGCAGCCTTCTCGAGCGGAGGTTGGGCACCGAGCAGTACTTC
CDR3 protein: CASSLLERRLGTEQYF
D gene: .
J gene: TRBJ2-7
clone size: .
V gene: TRBV7-2

CDR3 DNA: TGTGCCAGCAGTACCAGGGGAAGGGAGACCCAGTACTTC
CDR3 protein: CASSTRGRETQYF
D gene: .
J gene: TRBJ2-5
clone size: .
V gene: TRBV6-5

CDR3 DNA: TGTGCCAGTAGTACCTATAGCGGGAGCTCCTACAATGAGCAGTTCTTC
CDR3 protein: CASSTYSGSSYNEQFF
D gene: TRBD2
J gene: TRBJ2-1
clone size: .
V gene: TRBV19

CDR3 DNA: TGTGCCAGCAGTCCCCCCTTAGCGGGGGTTAACAATGAGCAGTTCTTC
CDR3 protein: CASSPPLAGVNNEQFF
D gene: TRBD2
J gene: TRBJ2-1
clone size: .
V gene: TRBV28

CDR3 DNA: TGTGCCAGCAGCCCCGGGACTAGCGTCTACAATGAGCAGTTCTTC
CDR3 protein: CASSPGTSVYNEQFF
D gene: TRBD2
J gene: TRBJ2-1
clone size: few
V gene: TRBV11-2

CDR3 DNA: TGCAGCGGAAGAACAGGCTACGAGCAGTACTTC
CDR3 protein: CSGRTGYEQYF
D gene: .
J gene: TRBJ2-7
clone size: .
V gene: TRBV29-1

CDR3 DNA: TGTGCCAGTAGTATTGGGGGGTACTCTGGGGCCAACGTCCTGACTTTC
CDR3 protein: CASSIGGYSGANVLTF
D gene: .
J gene: TRBJ2-6
clone size: .
V gene: TRBV19

CDR3 DNA: TGTGCCAGCAGCTTGGTCGCCCGGGGAAGGGGGCCGAACACTGAAGCTTTCTTT
CDR3 protein: CASSLVARGRGPNTEAFF
D gene: TRBD1
J gene: TRBJ1-1
clone size: .
V gene: TRBV5-6

CDR3 DNA: TGCAGCGTTGAATTTGCAGGGGGCAATGAAAAACTGTTTTTT
CDR3 protein: CSVEFAGGNEKLFF
D gene: TRBD1
J gene: TRBJ1-4
clone size: .
V gene: TRBV29-1

CDR3 DNA: TGTGCCAGTAGTATCGGGGGGACTAGTCCCACCACAGATACGCAGTATTTT
CDR3 protein: CASSIGGTSPTTDTQYF
D gene: TRBD2
J gene: TRBJ2-3
clone size: .
V gene: TRBV19

CDR3 DNA: TGTGCCAGCAGTTTACCGGCGACAGCCTACGAGCAGTACTTC
CDR3 protein: CASSLPATAYEQYF
D gene: .
J gene: TRBJ2-7
clone size: .
V gene: TRBV28

CDR3 DNA: TGTGCCAGCTCACCACAGGAAACTAGCGGGAGATACGAGCAGTACTTC
CDR3 protein: CASSPQETSGRYEQYF
D gene: TRBD2
J gene: TRBJ2-7
clone size: .
V gene: TRBV18

CDR3 DNA: TGTGCCAGCAGCTTAGCTAGCGGGGTATTCTACAATGAGCAGTTCTTC
CDR3 protein: CASSLASGVFYNEQFF
D gene: TRBD2
J gene: TRBJ2-1
clone size: .
V gene: TRBV11-2

CDR3 DNA: TGTGCCAGCAGTTACCGGACTAGCGGGTTGAGCTATGAGCAGTTCTTC
CDR3 protein: CASSYRTSGLSYEQFF
D gene: TRBD2
J gene: TRBJ2-1
clone size: .
V gene: TRBV6-5

CDR3 DNA: TGTGCCAGCAGTGAGTGGACAGCCTACGAGCAGTACTTC
CDR3 protein: CASSEWTAYEQYF
D gene: .
J gene: TRBJ2-7
clone size: .
V gene: TRBV6-1

CDR3 DNA: TGTGCCAGCAGCTTCGAGACAGCCTACGAGCAGTACTTC
CDR3 protein: CASSFETAYEQYF
D gene: .
J gene: TRBJ2-7
clone size: .
V gene: TRBV11-1

CDR3 DNA: TGTGCCAGTACTAGTTTTGGAGGGGCGGGCGATGGCTACACCTTC
CDR3 protein: CASTSFGGAGDGYTF
D gene: .
J gene: TRBJ1-2
clone size: .
V gene: TRBV19

CDR3 DNA: TGTGCCAGCAGTGAAGCGCCCACTAGCGGCCGGGAGCAGTTCTTC
CDR3 protein: CASSEAPTSGREQFF
D gene: TRBD2
J gene: TRBJ2-1
clone size: .
V gene: TRBV6-1

CDR3 DNA: TGTGCCAGCAGCTTGAGCGCCGGGGAGACCCAGTACTTC
CDR3 protein: CASSLSAGETQYF
D gene: .
J gene: TRBJ2-5
clone size: .
V gene: TRBV7-2

CDR3 DNA: TGTGCCAGCAGTTTGAACAGGGGGCCCGGCGAGCAGTACTTC
CDR3 protein: CASSLNRGPGEQYF
D gene: TRBD1
J gene: TRBJ2-7
clone size: .
V gene: TRBV28

CDR3 DNA: TGTGCCAGCAGCCCGGACGCGGCGGGAAGAGATACGCAGTATTTT
CDR3 protein: CASSPDAAGRDTQYF
D gene: .
J gene: TRBJ2-3
clone size: .
V gene: TRBV5-4

CDR3 DNA: TGCGCCAGCAGCTCCGAGGGCCTAGCGGGAGTAGGAGATACGCAGTATTTT
CDR3 protein: CASSSEGLAGVGDTQYF
D gene: TRBD2
J gene: TRBJ2-3
clone size: .
V gene: TRBV5-1

CDR3 DNA: TGTGCCTGGGGTGCGGGGAATGCGAATCAGCCCCAGCATTTT
CDR3 protein: CAWGAGNANQPQHF
D gene: .
J gene: TRBJ1-5
clone size: few
V gene: TRBV30

CDR3 DNA: TGTGCCAGCAGTGAAGATGGCAGGGGGAGCGGCTACACCTTC
CDR3 protein: CASSEDGRGSGYTF
D gene: TRBD1
J gene: TRBJ1-2
clone size: .
V gene: TRBV6-1

CDR3 DNA: TGTGCCACCAGCAGAGATGATTGGAAACTAGCGGGAGGCGTGGAGACCCAGTACTTC
CDR3 protein: CATSRDDWKLAGGVETQYF
D gene: TRBD2
J gene: TRBJ2-5
clone size: .
V gene: TRBV15